This T cell receptor (beta chain) was found in a study of blood T cell repertoires in COVID-19. Across the study: Italy, Spain and the United States were the sources of the convalescent and acute COVID-19 samples.

Generated by immunoSEQ multiplex PCR, the TCRdb table keeps only in-frame clones and is missing some. The repertoire holds about 210,000 clones, with around 90% as singletons. Germline-derived CDR1 and CDR2 are LNHDA and SQIVND (reference sequence). J was trimmed by 1 base and V by 8 bases; bases with no gene match: 4. This CDR3 has 15 residues. The J gene is TRBJ2-6, the V gene TRBV19; 8 bases line up with TRBD1. The TCR comes from a man aged 25 to 40 with acute or convalescent COVID-19. The sample comprised peripheral blood. This CDR3 is CASSTGVSGANVLTF. The CDR3 DNA is TGTGCCAGTTCGACAGGGGTATCTGGGGCCAACGTCCTGACTTTC.